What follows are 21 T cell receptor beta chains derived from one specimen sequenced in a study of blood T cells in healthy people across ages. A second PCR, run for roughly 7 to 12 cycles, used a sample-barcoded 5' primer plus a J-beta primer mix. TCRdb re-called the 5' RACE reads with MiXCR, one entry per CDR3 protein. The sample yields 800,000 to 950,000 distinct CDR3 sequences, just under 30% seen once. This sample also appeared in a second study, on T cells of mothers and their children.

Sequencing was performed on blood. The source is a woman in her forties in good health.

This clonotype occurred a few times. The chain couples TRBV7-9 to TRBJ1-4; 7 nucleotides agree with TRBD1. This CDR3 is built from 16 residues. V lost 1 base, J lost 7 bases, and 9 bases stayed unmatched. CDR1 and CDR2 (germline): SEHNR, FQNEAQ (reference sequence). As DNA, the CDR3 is TGTGCCAGCAGCTTAGTCGTAACGGCAGGGGGTGAAAAACTGTTTTTT. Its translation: CASSLVVTAGGEKLFF.

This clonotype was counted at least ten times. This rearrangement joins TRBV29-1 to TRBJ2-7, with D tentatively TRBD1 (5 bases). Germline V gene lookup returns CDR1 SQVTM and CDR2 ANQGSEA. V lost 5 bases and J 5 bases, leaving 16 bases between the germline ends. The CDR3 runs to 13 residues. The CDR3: CSVQSRGRHEQYF. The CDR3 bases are TGCAGCGTTCAGTCAAGGGGTCGCCACGAGCAGTACTTC.

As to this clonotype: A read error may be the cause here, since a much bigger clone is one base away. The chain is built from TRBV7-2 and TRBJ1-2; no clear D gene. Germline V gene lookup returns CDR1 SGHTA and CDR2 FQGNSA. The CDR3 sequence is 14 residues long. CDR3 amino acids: CASSLVAEGYGCTF. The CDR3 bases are TGTGCCAGCAGCTTAGTCGCGGAAGGGTATGGCTGCACCTTC.

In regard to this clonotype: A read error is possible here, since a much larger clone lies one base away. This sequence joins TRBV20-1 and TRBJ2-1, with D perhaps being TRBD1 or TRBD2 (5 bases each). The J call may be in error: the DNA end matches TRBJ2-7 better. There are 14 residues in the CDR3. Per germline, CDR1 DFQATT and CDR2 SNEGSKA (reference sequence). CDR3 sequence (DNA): TGCAGTGCTAGGCCAGGGAGCCCCTACAATGAGCAGTACTTC. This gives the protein CSARPGSPYNEQYF.

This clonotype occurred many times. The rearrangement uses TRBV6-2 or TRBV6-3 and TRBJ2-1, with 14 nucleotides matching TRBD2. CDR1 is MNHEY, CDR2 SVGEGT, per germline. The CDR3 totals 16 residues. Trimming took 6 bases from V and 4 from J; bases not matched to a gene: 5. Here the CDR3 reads CASRRLAGGLYNEQFF. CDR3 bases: TGTGCCAGCAGACGACTAGCGGGGGGGCTATACAATGAGCAGTTCTTC.

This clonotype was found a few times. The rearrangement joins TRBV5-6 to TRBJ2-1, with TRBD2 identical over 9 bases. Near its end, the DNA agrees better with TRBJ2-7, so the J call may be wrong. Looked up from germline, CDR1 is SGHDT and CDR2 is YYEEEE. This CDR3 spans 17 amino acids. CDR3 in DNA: TGTGCCAGCAGCTTGGAGTTCGGCGGGGGGGATTACAATGAGCAGTACTTC. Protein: CASSLEFGGGDYNEQYF.

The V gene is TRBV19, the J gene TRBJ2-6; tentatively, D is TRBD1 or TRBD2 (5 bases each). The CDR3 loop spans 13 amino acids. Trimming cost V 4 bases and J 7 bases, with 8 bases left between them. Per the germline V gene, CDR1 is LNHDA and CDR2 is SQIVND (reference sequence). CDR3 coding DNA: TGTGCCAGTAGTAGGGACGTAGCCAACGTCCTGACTTTC. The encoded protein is CASSRDVANVLTF.

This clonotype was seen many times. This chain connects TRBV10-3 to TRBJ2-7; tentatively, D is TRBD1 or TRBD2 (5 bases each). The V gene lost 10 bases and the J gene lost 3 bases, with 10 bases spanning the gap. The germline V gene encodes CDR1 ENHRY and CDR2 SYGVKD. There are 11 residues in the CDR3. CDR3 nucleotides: TGTGCCACCCGAGGGGACTACGAGCAGTACTTC. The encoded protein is CATRGDYEQYF.

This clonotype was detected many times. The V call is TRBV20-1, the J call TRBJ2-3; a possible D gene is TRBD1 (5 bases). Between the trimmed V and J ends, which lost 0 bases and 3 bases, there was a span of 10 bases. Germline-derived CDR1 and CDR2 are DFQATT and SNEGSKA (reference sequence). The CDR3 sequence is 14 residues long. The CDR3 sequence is CSARDRRGTDTQYF. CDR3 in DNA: TGCAGTGCTAGAGATCGAAGGGGTACAGATACGCAGTATTTT.

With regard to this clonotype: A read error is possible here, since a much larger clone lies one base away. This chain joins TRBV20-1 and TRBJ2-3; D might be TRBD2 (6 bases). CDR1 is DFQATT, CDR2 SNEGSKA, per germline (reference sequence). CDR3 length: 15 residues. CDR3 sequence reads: CSQSPRGRTADTRYF. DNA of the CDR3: TGCAGCCAATCACCGCGGGGCCGAACCGCAGATACGCGGTATTTT.

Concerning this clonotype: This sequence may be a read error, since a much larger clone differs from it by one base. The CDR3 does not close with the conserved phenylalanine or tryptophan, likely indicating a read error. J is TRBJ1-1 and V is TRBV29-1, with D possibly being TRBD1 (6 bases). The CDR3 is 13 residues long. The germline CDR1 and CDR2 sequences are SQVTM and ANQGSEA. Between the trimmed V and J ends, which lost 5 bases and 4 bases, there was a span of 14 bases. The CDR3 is CSVQPRGRTEAFL. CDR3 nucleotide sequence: TGCAGCGTTCAACCCAGGGGACGCACTGAAGCTTTCTTG.

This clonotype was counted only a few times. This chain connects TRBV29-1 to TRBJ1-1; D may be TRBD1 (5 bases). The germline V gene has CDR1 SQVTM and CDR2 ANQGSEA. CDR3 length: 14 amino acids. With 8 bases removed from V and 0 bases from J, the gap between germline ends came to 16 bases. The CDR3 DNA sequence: TGCAGCTTCTTTCCAGGGTCGATGAACACTGAAGCTTTCTTT. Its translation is CSFFPGSMNTEAFF. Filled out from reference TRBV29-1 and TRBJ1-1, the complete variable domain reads SAVISQKPSRDICQRGTSLTIQCQVDSQVTMMFWYRQQPGQSLTLIATANQGSEATYESGFVIDKFPISRPNLTFSTLTVSNMSPEDSSIYLCSFFPGSMNTEAFFGQGTRLTVV.

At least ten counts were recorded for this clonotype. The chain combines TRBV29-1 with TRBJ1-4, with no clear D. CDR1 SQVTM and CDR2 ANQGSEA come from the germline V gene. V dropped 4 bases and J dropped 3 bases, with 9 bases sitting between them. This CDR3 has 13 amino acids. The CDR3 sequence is CSVGMGSNEKLFF. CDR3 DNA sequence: TGCAGCGTTGGGATGGGGTCTAATGAAAAACTGTTTTTT.

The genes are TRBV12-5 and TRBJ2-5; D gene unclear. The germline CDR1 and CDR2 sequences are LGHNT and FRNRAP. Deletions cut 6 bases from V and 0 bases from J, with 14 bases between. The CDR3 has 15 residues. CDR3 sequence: CASGPPDLYQETQYF. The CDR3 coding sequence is TGTGCTAGTGGACCTCCGGATTTGTACCAAGAGACCCAGTACTTC.

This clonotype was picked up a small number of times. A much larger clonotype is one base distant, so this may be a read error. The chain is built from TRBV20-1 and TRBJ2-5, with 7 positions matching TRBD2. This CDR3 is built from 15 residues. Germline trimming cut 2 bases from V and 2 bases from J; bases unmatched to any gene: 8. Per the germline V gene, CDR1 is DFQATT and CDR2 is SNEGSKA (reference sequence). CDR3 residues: CSARPRAGFQETQYF. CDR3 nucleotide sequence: TGCAGTGCTAGACCCCGAGCGGGGTTTCAAGAGACCCAGTACTTC.

Here the CDR3 DNA reads TGTGCCAGCAGCCCTTACCTTGCAGGGGGCAATGAGCAGTTCTTC. Its translation is CASSPYLAGGNEQFF. This chain links TRBV2 with TRBJ2-1; 7 nucleotides align to TRBD1. With V trimmed by 6 bases and J by 6 bases, 11 bases remained unmatched. The CDR3 has 15 residues. Germline values: CDR1 SNHLY, CDR2 FYNNEI.

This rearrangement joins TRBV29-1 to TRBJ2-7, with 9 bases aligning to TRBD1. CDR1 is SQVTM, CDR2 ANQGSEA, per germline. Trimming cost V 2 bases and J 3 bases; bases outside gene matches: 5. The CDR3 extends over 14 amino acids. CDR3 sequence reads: CSVEKTGGIYEQYF. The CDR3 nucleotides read TGCAGCGTTGAAAAGACAGGGGGAATCTACGAGCAGTACTTC.

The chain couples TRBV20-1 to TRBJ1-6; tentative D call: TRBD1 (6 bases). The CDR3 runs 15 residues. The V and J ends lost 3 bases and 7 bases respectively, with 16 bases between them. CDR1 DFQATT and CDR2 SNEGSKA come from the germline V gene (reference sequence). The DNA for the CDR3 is TGCAGTGCTAGCCACTCCGGGACACCGAATTCACCCCTCCACTTT. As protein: CSASHSGTPNSPLHF.

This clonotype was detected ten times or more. CDR3 protein: CASSYADGFEQYF. CDR3 nucleotide sequence: TGTGCCAGCAGTTACGCGGACGGTTTCGAGCAGTACTTC. The chain is built from TRBV6-5 and TRBJ2-7; D uncertain. Trimming shortened V by 2 bases and J by 6 bases, and 11 bases separated the two germline ends. Germline CDR1 is MNHEY and CDR2 is SVGAGI. The CDR3 sequence is 13 residues long.

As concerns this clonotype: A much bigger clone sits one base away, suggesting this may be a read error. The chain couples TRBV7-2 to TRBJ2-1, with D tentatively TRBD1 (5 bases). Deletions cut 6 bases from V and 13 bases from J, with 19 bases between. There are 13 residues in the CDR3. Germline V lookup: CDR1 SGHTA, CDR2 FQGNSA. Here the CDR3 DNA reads TGTGCCAGCAGATTCGGTGACAGAGAGACCCAGTTCTTC. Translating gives CASRFGDRETQFF.

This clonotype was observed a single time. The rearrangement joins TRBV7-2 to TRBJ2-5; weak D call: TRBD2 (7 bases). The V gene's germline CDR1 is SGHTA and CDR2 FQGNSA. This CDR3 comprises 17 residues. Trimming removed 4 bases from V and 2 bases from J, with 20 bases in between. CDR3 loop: CASSYTGAGATQETQYF. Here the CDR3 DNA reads TGTGCCAGCAGCTACACCGGGGCGGGGGCTACTCAAGAGACCCAGTACTTC.